The 32 T cell receptor beta chains presented below share a single source sample, sequenced in a study of blood T cells in healthy people across ages. Together with a sample-barcoded 5' primer, a J-beta primer mix was included in a second PCR lasting about 7 to 11 cycles. TCRdb called the 5' RACE reads again in MiXCR, with one record for every CDR3 protein. The table has around 500,000 distinct CDR3 sequences, around 48% seen once; the top ten hold about 22%. The sequenced sample was blood. The receptors were gathered from an elderly man in good health.

This clonotype came up a few times. This chain joins TRBV12-3 or TRBV12-4 and TRBJ2-7, with 8 bases matching TRBD2. This CDR3 spans 15 amino acids. V lost 4 bases to trimming and J lost 0 bases; unmatched junction nucleotides: 5. The CDR3 coding sequence is TGTGCCAGCAGTTGGATAGCGGGAAGCTCCTACGAGCAGTACTTC. It specifies CASSWIAGSSYEQYF.

The chain links TRBV20-1 to TRBJ2-4; 10 bases map to TRBD2. Germline CDR1 and CDR2: DFQATT and SNEGSKA (reference sequence). This CDR3 has 14 residues. V was clipped by 5 bases and J by 7 bases; unmatched bases: 8. Written as DNA, the CDR3 is TGCAGTGCTCTATCGACTAGCGGGTTGAACATTCAGTACTTC. Protein sequence: CSALSTSGLNIQYF.

The sample holds a few counts of this clonotype. The chain couples TRBV9 to TRBJ2-6; maybe TRBD1 (6 bases). Germline V gene sequence: CDR1 SGDLS, CDR2 YYNGEE. The CDR3 consists of 17 residues. V lost 4 bases to trimming and J lost 0 bases, with 14 bases between them. The DNA of the CDR3 is TGTGCCAGCAGCCAAACGACAGGCTACTCTGGGGCCAACGTCCTGACTTTC. This encodes CASSQTTGYSGANVLTF.

The rearrangement uses TRBV4-1 and TRBJ1-2; D not certain. The germline V gene has CDR1 MGHRA and CDR2 YSYEKL. V was cut by 2 bases and J by 2 bases, with 6 bases left in between. This CDR3 is built from 13 residues. CDR3 DNA sequence: TGCGCCAGCAGCCAAATCGGGAACTATGGCTACACCTTC. Translation: CASSQIGNYGYTF.

This clonotype appeared a few times. V and J are TRBV27 and TRBJ2-1; D call uncertain. The CDR3 has 16 residues. Germline CDR1 and CDR2: MNHEY and SMNVEV (reference sequence). The ends were cut back, 4 bases at V and 0 bases at J, with 13 bases in the middle. CDR3 region: CASSSPLASSYNEQFF. The CDR3 region has the DNA TGTGCCAGCAGTTCCCCCCTCGCCAGCTCCTACAATGAGCAGTTCTTC.

The V call is TRBV4-3, the J call TRBJ2-4; D tentatively fits TRBD1 or TRBD2 (5 bases each). TRBJ2-7 matches the DNA end more closely, so the J call is doubtful. The CDR3 length is 14 residues. The germline V gene encodes CDR1 LGHNA and CDR2 YSLEER. CDR3 nucleotide sequence: TGCGCCAGCAGCCAAGATTGGGGGAGCGACGAGCAGTACTTC. It translates to CASSQDWGSDEQYF.

This clonotype has only one observation. A much bigger clone sits one base away, suggesting this may be a read error. DNA of the CDR3: TGTGCCAGCAGTAAACTGCGGGACAGCGCAGAAAGCATTCAGTACTTC. Translated: CASSKLRDSAESIQYF. The V call is TRBV6-5, the J call TRBJ2-4; possible D gene TRBD1, 7 bases. V was clipped by 5 bases and J by 9 bases, with 23 bases between them. CDR1 and CDR2 (germline): MNHEY, SVGAGI. CDR3 length: 16 residues.

This chain joins TRBV20-1 and TRBJ2-3; D is ambiguous. Germline assignment: CDR1 DFQATT and CDR2 SNEGSKA (reference sequence). This CDR3 spans 17 amino acids. V shed 6 bases and J shed 2 bases, with 24 bases lying between them. The CDR3 DNA reads as TGCAGTGCGACCGACCGATGGGGAAAAGTCCCCACAGATACGCAGTATTTT. It translates to CSATDRWGKVPTDTQYF.

Turning to this clonotype: One end of the junction does not line up with germline, which may come from a read error. This sequence joins TRBV20-1 and TRBJ2-3; TRBD1 agrees at 8 bases. CDR1 and CDR2 from the germline V gene are DFQATT and SNEGSKA (reference sequence). The CDR3 is 14 residues long. CDR3 amino acids: CSATGTGLTDTRYF. As DNA, the CDR3 is TGCAGTGCTACCGGGACAGGCCTCACAGATACGCGGTATTTT.

This chain connects TRBV4-3 to TRBJ2-3; no clear D. The CDR3 spans 12 residues. Trimming cost V 2 bases and J 6 bases, with 6 bases left between them. Germline V lookup: CDR1 LGHNA, CDR2 YSLEER. CDR3 bases: TGCGCCAGCAGCCAATCCGTGGATACGCAGTATTTT. Its protein is CASSQSVDTQYF.

This clonotype appeared many times. The rearrangement joins TRBV3-1 to TRBJ2-3, with 12 positions matching TRBD2. Germline V lookup: CDR1 LGHDT, CDR2 YNNKEL (reference sequence). Trimming took 0 bases from V and 1 from J; bases not matched to a gene: 5. The CDR3 runs to 18 residues. In DNA form, the CDR3 reads TGTGCCAGCAGCCAAGAAGGCCTAGCGGGGGGGGGCACAGATACGCAGTATTTT. It encodes CASSQEGLAGGGTDTQYF.

This clonotype was counted a few times. The CDR3 reads CSARENEQFF. The CDR3 bases are TGCAGTGCTAGAGAGAATGAGCAGTTCTTC. The gene calls are TRBV20-1 and TRBJ2-1; D is uncertain. The V end lost 0 bases, the J end lost 7 bases, and 1 base lay between the germline ends. CDR3 size: 10 residues. CDR1 and CDR2 from the germline V gene are DFQATT and SNEGSKA (reference sequence).

CDR3 loop: CASSLGATPGTEAFF. DNA of the CDR3: TGTGCCAGCAGCTTAGGTGCGACTCCCGGCACTGAAGCTTTCTTT. V is TRBV13 and J is TRBJ1-1, with D unclear. Germline V gene lookup returns CDR1 PRHDT and CDR2 FYEKMQ (reference sequence). This CDR3 is 15 amino acids long. Trimming stripped 0 bases from V and 4 bases from J, with 12 bases between.

The V and J genes are TRBV29-1 and TRBJ2-1, with 7 bases fitting TRBD2. Trimming cost V 6 bases and J 1 base; bases outside gene matches: 3. Germline V gene data show CDR1 as SQVTM and CDR2 as ANQGSEA. This CDR3 is 13 amino acids long. The CDR3 coding sequence is TGCAGCGTCGTGGGGGGGTCCTACAATGAGCAGTTCTTC. Translation gives CSVVGGSYNEQFF.

This chain uses TRBV9 with TRBJ2-4, with TRBD1 identical over 9 bases. The CDR3 runs to 16 residues. The germline V gene encodes CDR1 SGDLS and CDR2 YYNGEE. With V trimmed by 0 bases and J by 5 bases, 6 bases remained unmatched. CDR3 sequence: CASSVGGGQGQNIQYF. The CDR3 coding sequence is TGTGCCAGCAGCGTAGGGGGGGGACAGGGACAAAACATTCAGTACTTC. Looking up the rest from reference TRBV9 and TRBJ2-4 gives the full variable domain: DSGVTQTPKHLITATGQRVTLRCSPRSGDLSVYWYQQSLDQGLQFLIQYYNGEERAKGNILERFSAQQFPDLHSELNLSSLELGDSALYFCASSVGGGQGQNIQYFGAGTRLSVL.

This clonotype occurred once. The CDR3: CSVTSGRGPYEQYF. The CDR3 region has the DNA TGCAGCGTGACTAGCGGGAGGGGCCCCTACGAGCAGTACTTC. The rearrangement joins TRBV29-1 to TRBJ2-7; 14 nucleotides agree with TRBD2. Germline CDR1 is SQVTM and CDR2 is ANQGSEA. The CDR3 spans 14 residues. The J segment lost 2 bases and the V segment lost 6 bases, leaving 3 bases of the junction unmatched.

The chain joins TRBV6-4 to TRBJ2-5, with a weak D call TRBD2 (5 bases). The CDR3 is 13 amino acids. CDR1 and CDR2 (germline): MRHNA, SNTAGT. With 0 bases removed from V and 8 bases from J, the gap between germline ends came to 10 bases. CDR3 loop: CASSDSASGTQYF. As DNA, the CDR3 is TGTGCCAGCAGTGACTCGGCCTCGGGAACCCAGTACTTC.

This chain connects TRBV7-9 to TRBJ2-5, with TRBD2 matching over 9 bases. With V trimmed by 5 bases and J by 4 bases, 8 bases remained unmatched. This CDR3 is 15 amino acids long. Germline CDR1 reads SEHNR; CDR2 reads FQNEAQ (reference sequence). The CDR3 DNA reads TGTGCCAGCAGCCCTCTTAGCGGGAGACGAGAGACCCAGTACTTC. It codes for CASSPLSGRRETQYF.

About this clonotype: Germline and junction disagree at one end, which may indicate a read error. J is TRBJ1-1 and V is TRBV6-6, with TRBD1 as a possible D gene (5 bases). This CDR3 is 16 amino acids long. Germline V gives CDR1 MNHNY, CDR2 SVGAGI (reference sequence). The CDR3 loop reads CTSTKGSGTGNTEAFF. The CDR3 nucleotides are TGTACCAGCACTAAAGGCTCAGGGACGGGAAACACTGAAGCTTTCTTT.

This clonotype occurred many times. The V gene is TRBV6-6, the J gene TRBJ2-3; 13 bases line up with TRBD2. CDR3 length equals 14 residues. Germline-derived CDR1 and CDR2 are MNHNY and SVGAGI (reference sequence). V lost 6 bases, J lost 9 bases, and 6 bases stayed unmatched. The CDR3 protein is CASSPTSGGATQYF. CDR3 nucleotides: TGTGCCAGCAGCCCAACTAGCGGGGGGGCCACGCAGTATTTT.

V usage is TRBV7-2 and J usage is TRBJ1-2; TRBD1 is a possible D gene (5 bases). The CDR3 is 14 amino acids. Germline V gene lookup returns CDR1 SGHTA and CDR2 FQGNSA. Trimming removed 2 bases from V and 0 bases from J, with 7 bases in between. This chain's CDR3 is CASSLSRANYGYTF. Here the CDR3 DNA reads TGTGCCAGCAGCTTAAGCAGGGCTAACTATGGCTACACCTTC.

V usage is TRBV20-1 and J usage is TRBJ2-5; 10 bases match TRBD2. Trimming took 5 bases from V and 5 from J; bases not matched to a gene: 5. CDR1 and CDR2 from the germline V gene are DFQATT and SNEGSKA (reference sequence). The CDR3 totals 13 residues. The CDR3, as DNA: TGCAGTGCTCCTACTAGCGGGGCGGAGACCCAGTACTTC. It codes for CSAPTSGAETQYF.

The chain combines TRBV7-3 with TRBJ2-7; D ambiguous. The DNA end is a closer match to TRBJ2-5, so the J assignment may be wrong. The CDR3 runs to 13 residues. Germline values: CDR1 SGHTA, CDR2 FQGTGA. CDR3 nucleotides: TGTGCCAGCAGCTTAAACGGGCTGGAGACCCAGTACTTC. Translation: CASSLNGLETQYF.

A single count supports this clonotype. The junction departs from the called germline gene at one end, perhaps through a read error. J is TRBJ1-5 and V is TRBV12-3 or TRBV12-4; no clear D. The CDR3 runs 12 residues. CDR3 bases: TGTGCCAGCAGTTCGCAACATCAGCTCCAGCATTTT. It is translated as CASSSQHQLQHF.

This clonotype occurred a few times. V gene TRBV5-1 combines with J gene TRBJ1-2; the D is unclear. V lost 1 base to trimming and J lost 1 base, with 20 bases between them. CDR1 is SGHRS and CDR2 is YFSETQ in the germline V gene. This CDR3 spans 18 amino acids. The CDR3 DNA reads TGCGCCAGCAGCTTGCGCAACTCCCCCGGTCCGGATAACTATGGCTACACCTTC. It codes for CASSLRNSPGPDNYGYTF.

V is TRBV7-8 and J is TRBJ2-3; 7 nucleotides match TRBD2. The V gene's germline CDR1 is SGHVS and CDR2 FQNEAQ. The ends lost 5 bases at V and 8 bases at J; junction bases unmatched: 7. There are 13 residues in the CDR3. The CDR3 loop is CASSQSREGTQYF. In nucleotides, the CDR3 is TGTGCCAGCAGCCAGTCAAGGGAGGGTACGCAGTATTTT.

The chain carries TRBV7-2 and TRBJ2-1, with TRBD2 matching 11 bases. The CDR3 runs to 17 residues. The J segment lost 3 bases and the V segment lost 5 bases, leaving 9 bases of the junction unmatched. The germline CDR1 and CDR2 sequences are SGHTA and FQGNSA. CDR3 coding DNA: TGTGCCAGCAGCCAATTAGCGGGGGGGCGTCTCTACAATGAGCAGTTCTTC. Its protein is CASSQLAGGRLYNEQFF.

The chain is built from TRBV7-2 and TRBJ2-1; D unclear. The CDR3 spans 14 residues. V was trimmed by 4 bases and J by 3 bases, leaving 10 bases between them. Germline-derived CDR1 and CDR2 are SGHTA and FQGNSA. CDR3 in DNA: TGTGCCAGCAGCTCCAGACCCTACTACAATGAGCAGTTCTTC. Protein: CASSSRPYYNEQFF.

As for this clonotype: One end of the junction fails to match germline, which may point to a read error. The chain combines TRBV6-2 or TRBV6-3 with TRBJ1-4; D possibly corresponds to TRBD1 (6 bases). CDR1 and CDR2 (germline): MNHEY, SVGEGT. CDR3 size: 17 residues. The CDR3 DNA reads TGTGCCTGCAGAGAAACCCCGTCCCGGACAGAAAATAAAAAACTGTTTTTT. Its protein is CACRETPSRTENKKLFF.

This chain joins TRBV5-1 and TRBJ2-1; perhaps TRBD1 as D (6 bases). The CDR3 extends over 15 amino acids. V was pared by 0 bases and J by 5 bases, with 12 bases between. Per germline, CDR1 SGHRS and CDR2 YFSETQ. The CDR3 protein is CASSLERTAHNEQFF. The CDR3 DNA reads as TGCGCCAGCAGCTTGGAGCGGACAGCTCACAATGAGCAGTTCTTC.

The J gene is TRBJ2-1, the V gene TRBV7-3; no clear D. The CDR3 contains 15 residues. V lost 1 base, J lost 0 bases, and 7 bases lay in between. Per germline, CDR1 SGHTA and CDR2 FQGTGA. CDR3 bases: TGTGCCAGCAGCTTAAGAGTAGCCTCCTACAATGAGCAGTTCTTC. The encoded protein is CASSLRVASYNEQFF.

The CDR3 region is CASSLVIPKAGEQYF. The CDR3 DNA reads TGTGCCAGCAGCTTAGTCATACCTAAGGCGGGCGAGCAGTACTTC. The chain employs TRBV7-9 and TRBJ2-7; D possibly corresponds to TRBD2 (5 bases). Trimming removed 1 base at V and 6 bases at J, with 16 bases between. This CDR3 region has 15 residues. The germline V gene encodes CDR1 SEHNR and CDR2 FQNEAQ (reference sequence).